This T cell receptor beta chain stems from a study of blood T cell repertoires in COVID-19. Germline V gene sequence: CDR1 SGHNT, CDR2 YYREEE (reference sequence). This CDR3 is 17 amino acids long. V lost 1 base, J lost 0 bases, and 6 bases stayed unmatched. The table came from immunoSEQ multiplex PCR; TCRdb's copy has only in-frame clones and leaves some out. The top ten clones hold 1.7% of a sample with about 400,000 clones, roughly 86% of them seen once. The sequence came from a young woman who had recovered from COVID-19. V and J are TRBV5-4 and TRBJ1-3, with 8 bases lining up with TRBD1. The sample was PBMCs or T cells enriched from blood (not recorded which). The CDR3, as DNA: TGTGCCAGCAGCTTGTACCCGGGACAGGTCTCTGGAAACACCATATATTTT. It yields the protein CASSLYPGQVSGNTIYF.